These 5 T cell receptor beta chains share one sample of origin, sequenced in a study of blood T cell repertoires in COVID-19 (dated by TCRdb to about 2020). Libraries were made using the immunoSEQ multiplex PCR assay. TCRdb took over this immuneACCESS table, retaining in-frame rearrangements with V and J assigned. Such tables are incomplete; in checked studies, under half of the missing clones stem from an unresolved V gene, and the remainder is unexplained. The sample yields about 330,000 clones; roughly 90% were counted once. The ten largest clones add up to 4% of the sample. Sequencing was done on a sample of peripheral blood. The receptors were gathered from a woman in her fifties or sixties with active or convalescent COVID-19.

This rearrangement joins TRBV7-9 to TRBJ1-3; 11 positions match TRBD1. V was clipped by 5 bases and J by 0 bases; unmatched bases: 12. The CDR3 is made up of 19 amino acids. Germline V gene lookup returns CDR1 SEHNR and CDR2 FQNEAQ (reference sequence). The CDR3 nucleotides read TGTGCCAGCAGCCACTGGACAGGGGGCCCATTACACTCTGGAAACACCATATATTTT. Amino acids: CASSHWTGGPLHSGNTIYF.

The chain has TRBV5-8 and TRBJ1-1; TRBD1 might be the D (6 bases). CDR3 size: 13 residues. V lost 5 bases and J lost 0, with 8 bases in between. Germline V gene lookup returns CDR1 SGHTS and CDR2 YDEGEE. CDR3 sequence reads: CASRNRVNTEAFF. CDR3 DNA sequence: TGTGCCAGCAGAAACAGGGTGAACACTGAAGCTTTCTTT.

J is TRBJ2-5 and V is TRBV7-8; 7 positions match TRBD2. The CDR3 length is 12 residues. V dropped 5 bases and J dropped 14; count of bases not matched to a gene: 11. The germline V gene encodes CDR1 SGHVS and CDR2 FQNEAQ. CDR3 in DNA: TGTGCCAGCAGCCCCTTAGCGGGCCACTTATACTTC. It translates to CASSPLAGHLYF.

The chain employs TRBV12-3 or TRBV12-4 and TRBJ1-1; D might be TRBD1 (5 bases). Trimming stripped 6 bases from V and 8 bases from J, with 16 bases between. The CDR3 is 13 residues long. CDR3 sequence reads: CASSLRVSEEAFF. The CDR3, as DNA: TGTGCCAGCAGCCTCAGGGTAAGTGAGGAAGCTTTCTTT.

This clone was seen just once. This sequence joins TRBV14 and TRBJ1-6; D gene unclear. This CDR3 comprises 15 residues. Trimming shortened V by 2 bases and J by 7 bases, and 12 bases separated the two germline ends. Germline-derived CDR1 and CDR2 are SGHDN and FVKESK. CDR3 residues: CASSQLITKNSPLHF. CDR3 DNA sequence: TGTGCCAGCAGCCAACTGATAACTAAAAATTCACCCCTCCACTTT.